A selection of T cell receptor beta chains follows, all from one sample in a study of shared clonotypes between healthy human individuals. This table comes from immunoSEQ multiplex PCR, and its TCRdb copy is limited to in-frame clones, with some not included. The sample carries around 980,000 clones, approximately 78% recorded once. Sequenced: memory CD4+ T cells from PBMCs. The receptors shown here come from a man aged 18 to 30 in good health. Some clones in this sample may be carry-over from other donors' samples. Both conserved end residues are part of each CDR3. The D gene is left open where the match is weak. Where a row states a size, it is once, few, many or the class of an expanded clone; other rows omit it.

V: TRBV7-9; size: NA; D: TRBD1; J: TRBJ1-5; CDR3: CASSPGGGYSNQPQHF; DNA: TGTGCCAGCAGCCCAGGGGGGGGGTATAGCAATCAGCCCCAGCATTTT
V: TRBV19; size: NA; D: NA; J: TRBJ2-3; CDR3: CASSIDGTNTQYF; DNA: TGTGCCAGTAGTATAGATGGGACCAATACGCAGTATTTT
V: TRBV6-5; size: few; D: NA; J: TRBJ1-1; CDR3: CASSRTGENTEAFF; DNA: TGTGCCAGCAGTCGCACCGGGGAGAACACTGAAGCTTTCTTT
V: TRBV4-1; size: NA; D: TRBD1; J: TRBJ2-7; CDR3: CASSQPDRGHLDEQYF; DNA: TGCGCCAGCAGCCAACCCGACAGGGGGCACTTAGACGAGCAGTACTTC
V: TRBV6-1; size: NA; D: TRBD2; J: TRBJ2-6; CDR3: CASSEPGLVGANVLTF; DNA: TGTGCCAGCAGTGAGCCGGGACTAGTCGGGGCCAACGTCCTGACTTTC
V: TRBV18; size: NA; D: NA; J: TRBJ2-1; CDR3: CASSPLGHPWDEQFF; DNA: TGTGCCAGCTCACCCCTCGGGCACCCGTGGGATGAGCAGTTCTTC
V: TRBV5-1; size: NA; D: NA; J: TRBJ2-3; CDR3: CASSLRADSTDTQYF; DNA: TGCGCCAGCAGCCTCCGGGCGGATTCCACAGATACGCAGTATTTT
V: TRBV5-4; size: NA; D: NA; J: TRBJ2-7; CDR3: CASSPSSSAFNEQYF; DNA: TGTGCCAGCAGCCCTTCTTCGTCCGCGTTCAACGAGCAGTACTTC
V: TRBV7-3; size: NA; D: NA; J: TRBJ2-1; CDR3: CASSPLASSYNEQFF; DNA: TGTGCCAGCAGCCCCCTAGCGAGCTCCTACAATGAGCAGTTCTTC
V: TRBV5-4; size: NA; D: NA; J: TRBJ1-4; CDR3: CASSLGTGGPTNEKLFF; DNA: TGTGCCAGCAGCTTGGGGACCGGAGGTCCAACTAATGAAAAACTGTTTTTT
V: TRBV29-1; size: NA; D: TRBD1; J: TRBJ1-1; CDR3: CSASRGSGAEAFF; DNA: TGCAGCGCCTCCAGGGGGTCGGGTGCTGAAGCTTTCTTT
V: TRBV28; size: NA; D: TRBD1; J: TRBJ2-1; CDR3: CASTGTGDFNEQFF; DNA: TGTGCCAGCACCGGGACAGGGGACTTCAATGAGCAGTTCTTC
V: TRBV5-1; size: few; D: TRBD2; J: TRBJ2-1; CDR3: CASRTSDFGEQFF; DNA: TGCGCCAGCAGGACTAGCGACTTCGGTGAGCAGTTCTTC
V: TRBV7-9; size: NA; D: NA; J: TRBJ2-2; CDR3: CASSLSVGLLEELFF; DNA: TGTGCCAGCAGCTTATCGGTTGGCTTGTTAGAGGAGCTGTTTTTT
V: TRBV27; size: NA; D: NA; J: TRBJ1-2; CDR3: CASSSAGFYGYTF; DNA: TGTGCCAGCAGTTCGGCAGGCTTCTATGGCTACACCTTC
V: TRBV5-1; size: once; D: NA; J: TRBJ2-5; CDR3: CASSLVVSQETQYF; DNA: TGCGCCAGCAGCTTAGTAGTCAGCCAAGAGACCCAGTACTTC
V: TRBV28; size: NA; D: NA; J: TRBJ2-1; CDR3: CASSSIGVYNEQFF; DNA: TGTGCCAGCAGTTCAATAGGAGTATACAATGAGCAGTTCTTC
V: TRBV29-1; size: once; D: NA; J: TRBJ1-1; CDR3: CSTSSGDTEAFF; DNA: TGCAGCACCTCATCAGGGGACACTGAAGCTTTCTTT
V: TRBV7-9; size: NA; D: TRBD2; J: TRBJ2-5; CDR3: CASSLQGLAGGETQYF; DNA: TGTGCCAGCAGCTTACAGGGACTAGCGGGAGGAGAGACCCAGTACTTC
V: TRBV7-7; size: once; D: TRBD1; J: TRBJ1-4; CDR3: CASSLGGQGNEKLFF; DNA: TGTGCCAGCAGCTTAGGGGGACAGGGGAATGAAAAACTGTTTTTT
V: TRBV21-1; size: NA; D: NA; J: TRBJ2-7; CDR3: CASGRQVPPYEQYF; DNA: TGTGCCAGCGGCCGACAGGTTCCTCCGTACGAGCAGTACTTC
V: TRBV6-6; size: NA; D: NA; J: TRBJ1-1; CDR3: CASSSQGPEAFF; DNA: TGTGCCAGCAGTTCACAGGGCCCTGAAGCTTTCTTT
V: TRBV7-9; size: once; D: NA; J: TRBJ1-2; CDR3: CASSFLETGGGYTF; DNA: TGTGCCAGCAGCTTCCTTGAAACCGGGGGGGGCTACACCTTC
V: TRBV7-9; size: NA; D: NA; J: TRBJ2-7; CDR3: CASSLFAAGEQYF; DNA: TGTGCCAGCAGCTTATTCGCCGCCGGGGAGCAGTACTTC
V: TRBV27; size: NA; D: NA; J: TRBJ1-1; CDR3: CASSWGGTEAFF; DNA: TGTGCCAGCAGTTGGGGTGGCACTGAAGCTTTCTTT
V: TRBV10-3; size: NA; D: TRBD1; J: TRBJ1-2; CDR3: CAISVTGTVNTF; DNA: TGTGCCATCAGTGTGACCGGGACAGTCAACACCTTC
V: TRBV30; size: NA; D: NA; J: TRBJ1-1; CDR3: CAWSPGHLGVGTEAFF; DNA: TGTGCCTGGAGTCCGGGACACCTAGGAGTCGGCACTGAAGCTTTCTTT
V: TRBV6-5; size: NA; D: TRBD1; J: TRBJ2-5; CDR3: CASSYSPGGTQYF; DNA: TGTGCCAGCAGTTACTCGCCAGGGGGGACCCAGTACTTC
V: TRBV7-3; size: NA; D: TRBD2; J: TRBJ2-2; CDR3: CASTPTGGHTGELFF; DNA: TGTGCCAGCACCCCAACGGGGGGTCACACCGGGGAGCTGTTTTTT
V: TRBV5-1; size: NA; D: TRBD2; J: TRBJ2-1; CDR3: CASSLDPGRASEQFF; DNA: TGCGCCAGCAGCTTGGACCCCGGGAGGGCCTCTGAGCAGTTCTTC
V: TRBV7-2; size: NA; D: NA; J: TRBJ1-1; CDR3: CASSFHREGTEAFF; DNA: TGTGCCAGCAGCTTCCACAGGGAAGGCACTGAAGCTTTCTTT
V: TRBV9; size: NA; D: TRBD1; J: TRBJ2-5; CDR3: CASSVGQGVETQYF; DNA: TGTGCCAGCAGCGTAGGACAGGGGGTCGAGACCCAGTACTTC
V: TRBV10-3; size: NA; D: NA; J: TRBJ1-5; CDR3: CAISPGLRVGTSNQPQHF; DNA: TGTGCCATCAGCCCGGGACTCCGGGTGGGGACTAGCAATCAGCCCCAGCATTTT
V: TRBV5-4; size: NA; D: TRBD2; J: TRBJ2-7; CDR3: CASSPSGSSYEQYF; DNA: TGTGCCAGCAGCCCTAGCGGGAGCTCCTACGAGCAGTACTTC
V: TRBV28; size: NA; D: TRBD1; J: TRBJ1-5; CDR3: CASSSTQGASNQPQHF; DNA: TGTGCCAGCAGTTCAACACAGGGGGCGAGCAATCAGCCCCAGCATTTT